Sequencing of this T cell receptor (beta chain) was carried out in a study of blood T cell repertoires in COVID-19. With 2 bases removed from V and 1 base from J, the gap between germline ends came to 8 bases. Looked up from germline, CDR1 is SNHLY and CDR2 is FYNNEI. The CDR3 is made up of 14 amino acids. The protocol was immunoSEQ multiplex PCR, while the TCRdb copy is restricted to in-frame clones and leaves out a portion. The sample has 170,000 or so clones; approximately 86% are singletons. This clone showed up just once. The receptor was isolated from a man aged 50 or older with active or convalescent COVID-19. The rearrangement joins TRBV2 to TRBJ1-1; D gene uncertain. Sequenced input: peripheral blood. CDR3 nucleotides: TGTGCCAGCAGTGAATATAGGAGGAACACTGAAGCTTTCTTT. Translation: CASSEYRRNTEAFF. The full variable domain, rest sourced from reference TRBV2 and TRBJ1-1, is EPEVTQTPSHQVTQMGQEVILRCVPISNHLYFYWYRQILGQKVEFLVSFYNNEISEKSEIFDDQFSVERPDGSNFTLKIRSTKLEDSAMYFCASSEYRRNTEAFFGQGTRLTVV.